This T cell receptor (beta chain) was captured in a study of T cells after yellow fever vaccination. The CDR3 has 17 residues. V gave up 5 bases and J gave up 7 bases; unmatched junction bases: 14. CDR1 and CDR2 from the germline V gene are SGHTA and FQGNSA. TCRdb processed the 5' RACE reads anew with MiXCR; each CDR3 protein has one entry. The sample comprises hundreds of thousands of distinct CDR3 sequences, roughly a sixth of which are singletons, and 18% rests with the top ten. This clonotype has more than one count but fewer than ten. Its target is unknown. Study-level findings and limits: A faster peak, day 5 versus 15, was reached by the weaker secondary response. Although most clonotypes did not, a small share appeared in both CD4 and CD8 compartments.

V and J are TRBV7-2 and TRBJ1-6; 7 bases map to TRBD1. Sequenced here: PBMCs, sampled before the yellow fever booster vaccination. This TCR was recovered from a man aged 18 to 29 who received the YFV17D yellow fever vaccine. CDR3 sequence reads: CASSRGSPTGVNSPLHF. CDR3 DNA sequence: TGTGCCAGCAGCCGTGGTAGCCCTACAGGGGTAAATTCACCCCTCCACTTT. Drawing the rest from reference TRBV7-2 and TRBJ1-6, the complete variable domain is GAGVSQSPSNKVTEKGKDVELRCDPISGHTALYWYRQSLGQGLEFLIYFQGNSAPDKSGLPSDRFSAERTGGSVSTLTIQRTQQEDSAVYLCASSRGSPTGVNSPLHFGNGTRLTVT.